One sample yielded the 14 T cell receptor beta chains listed below, sequenced in a study of shared clonotypes between healthy human individuals. Method: immunoSEQ multiplex PCR; TCRdb's copy keeps in-frame clones and lacks some. The table includes roughly 1,500,000 clones, 95% to 99% detected once. Material: naive CD4+ T cells sorted from blood. The subset denotes: CD45RA+ positively selected. The source of these receptors is a man aged 30 to 39 in good health.

The gene calls are TRBV5-4 and TRBJ1-1; D unresolved. This CDR3 is built from 15 residues. CDR1 and CDR2 (germline): SGHNT, YYREEE (reference sequence). Trimming shortened V by 1 base and J by 0 bases, and 10 bases separated the two germline ends. The CDR3: CASSLWAAMNTEAFF. CDR3 coding DNA: TGTGCCAGCAGCTTGTGGGCGGCAATGAACACTGAAGCTTTCTTT.

The V gene is TRBV7-2, the J gene TRBJ2-3, with D maybe TRBD1 (5 bases). V was cut by 2 bases and J by 4 bases, with 13 bases left in between. The germline gives CDR1 SGHTA, CDR2 FQGNSA. The CDR3 covers 15 residues. Written as DNA, the CDR3 is TGTGCCAGCAGCTTATCGCAGGGAAGCGCAGATACGCAGTATTTT. Translated: CASSLSQGSADTQYF.

This clone has only one observation. The rearrangement uses TRBV28 and TRBJ1-2; possible D gene TRBD1, 6 bases. The CDR3 has 14 residues. Germline CDR1 reads MDHEN; CDR2 reads SYDVKM. The V and J ends lost 3 bases and 4 bases respectively, with 12 bases between them. CDR3 amino acids: CASSLRGISYGYTF. The CDR3 nucleotides are TGTGCCAGCAGTTTGAGGGGGATCAGCTATGGCTACACCTTC.

The chain combines TRBV9 with TRBJ2-1; perhaps TRBD2 as D (6 bases). The CDR3 runs to 12 residues. CDR1 and CDR2 from the germline V gene are SGDLS and YYNGEE. V dropped 1 base and J dropped 9 bases, with 8 bases sitting between them. The CDR3 region has the DNA TGTGCCAGCAGCGTACCCGGGGGTGAGCAGTTCTTC. It translates to CASSVPGGEQFF.

This sequence joins TRBV7-3 and TRBJ2-7; TRBD2 aligns across 7 bases. After removal of 8 bases from V and 2 bases from J, the junction contained 9 bases not matched to a gene. This CDR3 is 14 amino acids long. From germline, CDR1 is SGHTA and CDR2 FQGTGA. The CDR3 loop reads CASSTNGGTYEQYF. CDR3 bases: TGTGCCAGCTCGACCAACGGGGGGACCTACGAGCAGTACTTC.

This chain links TRBV15 with TRBJ1-1; no firm D call. V lost 5 bases and J lost 1, with 8 bases in between. From germline, CDR1 is LNHNV and CDR2 YYDKDF (reference sequence). The CDR3 covers 13 residues. The CDR3 DNA is TGTGCCACCAGCCAGCGAGGGAACACTGAAGCTTTCTTT. It translates to CATSQRGNTEAFF. The whole variable domain, remainder taken from reference TRBV15 and TRBJ1-1, is DAMVIQNPRYQVTQFGKPVTLSCSQTLNHNVMYWYQQKSSQAPKLLFHYYDKDFNNEADTPDNFQSRRPNTSFCFLDIRSPGLGDTAMYLCATSQRGNTEAFFGQGTRLTVV.

As DNA, the CDR3 is TGCGCCAGCAGCTTGGGGGGACTAGCGGGATTCAATGAGCAGTTCTTC. As protein: CASSLGGLAGFNEQFF. The chain employs TRBV5-1 and TRBJ2-1; 13 positions agree with TRBD2. V shed 0 bases and J 6 bases; nucleotides not matched to a gene: 3. Germline CDR1 SGHRS, CDR2 YFSETQ. This CDR3 comprises 16 residues. The variable domain in full, completed from reference TRBV5-1 and TRBJ2-1, reads KAGVTQTPRYLIKTRGQQVTLSCSPISGHRSVSWYQQTPGQGLQFLFEYFSETQRNKGNFPGRFSGRQFSNSRSEMNVSTLELGDSALYLCASSLGGLAGFNEQFFGPGTRLTVL.

The J gene is TRBJ2-7, the V gene TRBV23-1, with TRBD1 matching over 7 bases. TRBV23-1 is noted as an ORF with a role that remains uncertain. The CDR3 runs to 13 residues. Unmatched junction bases numbered 4, after V lost 7 bases and J lost 1 base. CDR3 nucleotide sequence: TGCGCCAGCACCGGGGACAGTTCCTACGAGCAGTACTTC. The encoded protein is CASTGDSSYEQYF.

This clone appeared once. The same CDR3 is also encoded by other DNA sequences in this sample. This chain uses TRBV28 with TRBJ2-1, with D uncertain. Germline-derived CDR1 and CDR2 are MDHEN and SYDVKM. The V gene lost 3 bases and the J gene lost 7 bases, with 7 bases spanning the gap. This CDR3 contains 12 residues. The chain's CDR3 is CASSFRPNEQFF. CDR3 nucleotides: TGTGCCAGCAGTTTCCGCCCAAATGAGCAGTTCTTC.

The chain employs TRBV13 and TRBJ2-1; TRBD2 matches 11 bases. Per germline, CDR1 PRHDT and CDR2 FYEKMQ (reference sequence). The trim removed 2 bases at V and 6 bases at J, leaving 9 bases unmatched. The CDR3 sequence is 17 residues long. The CDR3 DNA sequence: TGTGCCAGCAGCTTAAGATTAGCGGGAGGGCCTGGCAATGAGCAGTTCTTC. It specifies CASSLRLAGGPGNEQFF.

The chain is built from TRBV2 and TRBJ2-1, with a tentative D call TRBD2 (5 bases). Trimming removed 10 bases from V and 7 bases from J, with 11 bases in between. The CDR3 has 11 residues. Germline-derived CDR1 and CDR2 are SNHLY and FYNNEI. CDR3 in amino acids: CATTRLNEQFF. The CDR3 bases are TGTGCCACTACTAGGCTTAATGAGCAGTTCTTC.

The chain is built from TRBV6-5 and TRBJ2-1; no clear D. Per the germline V gene, CDR1 is MNHEY and CDR2 is SVGAGI. The CDR3 has 13 amino acids. V lost 6 bases and J lost 0, with 6 bases in between. Here the CDR3 DNA reads TGTGCCAGCAGAGAGTCCTCCTACAATGAGCAGTTCTTC. Amino acid sequence: CASRESSYNEQFF.

V usage is TRBV27 and J usage is TRBJ2-1; D may correspond to TRBD1 or TRBD2 (5 bases each). Trimming took off 5 bases at V and 0 bases at J, with 11 bases between the two ends. Germline assignment: CDR1 MNHEY and CDR2 SMNVEV (reference sequence). CDR3 length: 15 amino acids. CDR3 residues: CASSRGGGSYNEQFF. The DNA for the CDR3 is TGTGCCAGCAGTCGGGGCGGCGGCTCCTACAATGAGCAGTTCTTC.

CDR3 sequence (DNA): TGTGCCAGCAGAGAGGAGACAGATACGCAGTATTTT. This translates into CASREETDTQYF. The chain has TRBV2 and TRBJ2-3; D is undetermined. This CDR3 region has 12 residues. CDR1 is SNHLY, CDR2 FYNNEI, per germline. Trimming stripped 6 bases from V and 3 bases from J, with 7 bases between.